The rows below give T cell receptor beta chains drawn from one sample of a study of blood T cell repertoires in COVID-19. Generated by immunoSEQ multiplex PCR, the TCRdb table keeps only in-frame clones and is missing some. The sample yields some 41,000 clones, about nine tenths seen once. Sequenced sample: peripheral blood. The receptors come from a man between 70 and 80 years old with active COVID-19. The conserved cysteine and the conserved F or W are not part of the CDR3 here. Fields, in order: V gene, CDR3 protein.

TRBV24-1	TAQTGENIQY
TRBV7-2	ASSLVSGGRYGYT
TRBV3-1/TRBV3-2	ASTHSGSGETGELF
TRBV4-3	ASSLQWGLAINNEQF
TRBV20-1	SASSGLADEQY
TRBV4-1	ASSQVEGGYNEQF
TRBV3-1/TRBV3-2	ASSQGWQGSYNEQF
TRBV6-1	ASTLQGRNTDTQY
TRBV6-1	ASSEGDRRPLEKLF
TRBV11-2	ATHGTGGGNTIY
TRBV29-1	SVTKSGAQTEAF
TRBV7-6	ASSLGLAGGVQETQY
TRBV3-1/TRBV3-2	ASSPISASSGAQY
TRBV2	ANPDMNTEAF
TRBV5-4	ASSLGGDRYYEQY
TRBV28	ASSSSGQGLSGYT
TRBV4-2	ASSQVTDSPLH
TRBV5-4	ASSSSDRGDYGYT
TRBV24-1	ATSDKVAGGEQF
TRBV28	ASSRIGTDNQPQH
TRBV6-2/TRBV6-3	ASSRGMIAGGRTDTQY
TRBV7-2	ASSYATLRGGANVLT
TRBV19	AASRGYAGELF
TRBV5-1	ASSFSGTRGDTQY
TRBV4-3	ASSRGADRPGNTIY
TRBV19	ASSIDNLVVDTQY
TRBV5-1	ASLTGENLETQY
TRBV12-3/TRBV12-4	ASRGQIYNEQF
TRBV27	ASSLGGLPYEQY
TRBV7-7	ASSLRGMMGYSPLH
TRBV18	ASSPRLAGGTDTQY
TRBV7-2	ASSLRGNEQF
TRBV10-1	ASSAGVGQPQH
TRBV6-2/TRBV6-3	ASSSPQGSPYEQY